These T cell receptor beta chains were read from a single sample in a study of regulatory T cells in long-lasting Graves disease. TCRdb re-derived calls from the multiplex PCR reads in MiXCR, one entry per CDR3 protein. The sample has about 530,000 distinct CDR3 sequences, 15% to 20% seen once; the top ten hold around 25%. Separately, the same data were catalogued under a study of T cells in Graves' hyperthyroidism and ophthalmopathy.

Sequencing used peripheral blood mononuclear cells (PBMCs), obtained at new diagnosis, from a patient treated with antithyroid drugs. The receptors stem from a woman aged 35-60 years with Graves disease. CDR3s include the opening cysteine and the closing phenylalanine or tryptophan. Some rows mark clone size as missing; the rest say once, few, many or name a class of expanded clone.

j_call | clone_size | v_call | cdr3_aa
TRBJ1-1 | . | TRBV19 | CASSIGAYEAFF
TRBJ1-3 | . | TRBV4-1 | CASSQEGGMGGNTIYF
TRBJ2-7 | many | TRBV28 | CASRTNPGDNYEQYF
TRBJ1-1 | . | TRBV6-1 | CASEGGRNTEAFF
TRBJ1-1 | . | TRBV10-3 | CAISGKRENTEAFF
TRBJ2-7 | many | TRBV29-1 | CSVGWGQGTEQYF
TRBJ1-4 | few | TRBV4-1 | CASSQEGQGGPLFF
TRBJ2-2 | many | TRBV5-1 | CASSPVAGQTGELFF
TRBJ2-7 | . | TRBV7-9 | CASSRSGVHEQYF
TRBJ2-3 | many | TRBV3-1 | CASSQNTGVADTQYF
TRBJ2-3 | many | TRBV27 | CASSLSNSGRSTQYF
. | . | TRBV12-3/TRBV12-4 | CASSLTLGGLTYDEQFF
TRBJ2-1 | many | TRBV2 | CASSGNLGAVDEQFF
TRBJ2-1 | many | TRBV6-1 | CASTRQGRNEQFF
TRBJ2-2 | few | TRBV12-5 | CASGPGLTGTGELFF
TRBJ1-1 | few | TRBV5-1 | CASSFLTGVANTEAFF
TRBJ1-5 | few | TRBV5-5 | CASSLENVPGQPQHF
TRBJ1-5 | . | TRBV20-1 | CSARAGASGNQPQHF
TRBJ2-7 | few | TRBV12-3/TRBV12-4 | CASRANPGGCCLFEQYF
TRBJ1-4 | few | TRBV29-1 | CSVGQGVNEKLFF
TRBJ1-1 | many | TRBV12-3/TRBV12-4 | CASRPTELAFF
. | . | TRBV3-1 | CASSPDRDIGETQYF
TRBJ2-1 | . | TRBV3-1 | CASSYKSALWNEQFF
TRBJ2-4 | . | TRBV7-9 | CASSVIVGTKNIQYF
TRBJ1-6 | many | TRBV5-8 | CASSGQGPNSPLHF
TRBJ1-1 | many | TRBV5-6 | CASSATGTIAAFF
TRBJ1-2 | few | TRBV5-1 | CASSFPGGDYGYTF
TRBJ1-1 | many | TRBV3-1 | CASSQAGQSNTEAFF
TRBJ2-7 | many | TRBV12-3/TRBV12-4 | CASSFALRRTYEQYF
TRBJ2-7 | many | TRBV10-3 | CAIRGDGGYEQYF
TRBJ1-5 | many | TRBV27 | CASSPLAGYSNQPQHF
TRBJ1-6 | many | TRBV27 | CASSLYDRADFGSPLHF
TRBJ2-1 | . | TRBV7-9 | CASSARQGAVNEQFF
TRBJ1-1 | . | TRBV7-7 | CASSPRLSTEAFF
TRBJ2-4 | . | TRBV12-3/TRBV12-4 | CVSSPVWGAGKNIQYF
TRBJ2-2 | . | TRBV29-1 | CSVEGQGNTGELFF
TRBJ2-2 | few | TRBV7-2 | CASSWLAGLNTGELFF
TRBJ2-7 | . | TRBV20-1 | CSASGQGNYEQYF
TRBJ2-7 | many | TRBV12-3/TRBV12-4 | CASSFGETSIEQYF
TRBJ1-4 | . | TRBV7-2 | CASSPRASGGEKLFF
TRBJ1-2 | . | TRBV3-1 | CASAQGRAYGYTF
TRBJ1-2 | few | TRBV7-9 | CASSPSSRSFGYGYTF
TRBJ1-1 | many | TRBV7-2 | CASSPTGGALGTEAFF
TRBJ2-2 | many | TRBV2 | CASGWTGGAGELFF
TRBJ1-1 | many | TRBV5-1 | CASSFPQGRENTEAFF
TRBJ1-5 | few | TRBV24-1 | CATSEERTGISNQPQHF
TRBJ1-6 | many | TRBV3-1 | CASSHPGENSPLHF
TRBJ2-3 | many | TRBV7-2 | CASSLVTGGLTDTQYF
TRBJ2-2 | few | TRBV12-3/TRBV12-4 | CASSHGQANTGELFF
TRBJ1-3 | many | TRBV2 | CATGPYSGNTIYF
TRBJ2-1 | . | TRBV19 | CASSSRRSPTNEQFF
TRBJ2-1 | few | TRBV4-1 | CASSQDLPAGLNNEQFF
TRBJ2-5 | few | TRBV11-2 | CASSLGGSGGTQETQYF
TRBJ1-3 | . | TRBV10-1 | CASSDRPGNTIYF
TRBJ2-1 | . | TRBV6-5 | CASSYRVWDEQFF